This T cell receptor (beta chain) was recorded in a study of blood T cell repertoires in COVID-19. Method: immunoSEQ multiplex PCR; TCRdb's copy keeps in-frame clones and lacks some. The table records under 300,000 clones, roughly 86% of them present only once. The CDR3 has 15 amino acids. The germline V gene encodes CDR1 LGHDT and CDR2 YNNKEL (reference sequence). Trimming took 0 bases from V and 5 from J; bases not matched to a gene: 4. This rearrangement joins TRBV3-1 (or the pseudogene TRBV3-2) to TRBJ2-1; 7 bases align to TRBD2. Source material: PBMCs or T cells enriched from blood (not recorded which). The TCR sequence derives from a woman between 40 and 55 years old with acute COVID-19. DNA of the CDR3: TGTGCCAGCAGCCAAGATTCTAGCGGAAACAATGAGCAGTTCTTC. It translates to CASSQDSSGNNEQFF.